This TCR beta chain originates from a study of blood T cells in healthy people across ages. The CDR3 runs to 14 residues. CDR1 SGHRS and CDR2 YFSETQ come from the germline V gene. V was pared by 3 bases and J by 4 bases, with 14 bases between. Details on this clonotype: Its antigen is not known.

The study's findings and limits: Roughly linear age-related decline in beta diversity appeared, significant by age about 37.

With a J-beta primer mix and a sample-barcoded 5' primer, a second PCR ran roughly 6 to 11 cycles. Template switching added a 12-random-nucleotide identifier to every cDNA molecule. Each CDR3 protein is one row after TCRdb ran MiXCR on the 5' RACE reads. This sample carries about 1 million distinct CDR3 sequences, under 30% of them seen once, and the ten largest clones take approximately 0.75%. These data are also associated with another study on T cells of mothers and their children. In that study: Compared with unrelated pairs, related mother-child pairs had slightly higher, non-significant overlap.

Input material: blood. The source is a girl aged 2 to 10 in good health. The chain joins TRBV5-1 to TRBJ2-7, with a possible D match to TRBD2 (6 bases). The DNA of the CDR3 is TGCGCCAGCAGCTCCCGGGACTTGCCGTACGAGCAGTACTTC. Protein: CASSSRDLPYEQYF.